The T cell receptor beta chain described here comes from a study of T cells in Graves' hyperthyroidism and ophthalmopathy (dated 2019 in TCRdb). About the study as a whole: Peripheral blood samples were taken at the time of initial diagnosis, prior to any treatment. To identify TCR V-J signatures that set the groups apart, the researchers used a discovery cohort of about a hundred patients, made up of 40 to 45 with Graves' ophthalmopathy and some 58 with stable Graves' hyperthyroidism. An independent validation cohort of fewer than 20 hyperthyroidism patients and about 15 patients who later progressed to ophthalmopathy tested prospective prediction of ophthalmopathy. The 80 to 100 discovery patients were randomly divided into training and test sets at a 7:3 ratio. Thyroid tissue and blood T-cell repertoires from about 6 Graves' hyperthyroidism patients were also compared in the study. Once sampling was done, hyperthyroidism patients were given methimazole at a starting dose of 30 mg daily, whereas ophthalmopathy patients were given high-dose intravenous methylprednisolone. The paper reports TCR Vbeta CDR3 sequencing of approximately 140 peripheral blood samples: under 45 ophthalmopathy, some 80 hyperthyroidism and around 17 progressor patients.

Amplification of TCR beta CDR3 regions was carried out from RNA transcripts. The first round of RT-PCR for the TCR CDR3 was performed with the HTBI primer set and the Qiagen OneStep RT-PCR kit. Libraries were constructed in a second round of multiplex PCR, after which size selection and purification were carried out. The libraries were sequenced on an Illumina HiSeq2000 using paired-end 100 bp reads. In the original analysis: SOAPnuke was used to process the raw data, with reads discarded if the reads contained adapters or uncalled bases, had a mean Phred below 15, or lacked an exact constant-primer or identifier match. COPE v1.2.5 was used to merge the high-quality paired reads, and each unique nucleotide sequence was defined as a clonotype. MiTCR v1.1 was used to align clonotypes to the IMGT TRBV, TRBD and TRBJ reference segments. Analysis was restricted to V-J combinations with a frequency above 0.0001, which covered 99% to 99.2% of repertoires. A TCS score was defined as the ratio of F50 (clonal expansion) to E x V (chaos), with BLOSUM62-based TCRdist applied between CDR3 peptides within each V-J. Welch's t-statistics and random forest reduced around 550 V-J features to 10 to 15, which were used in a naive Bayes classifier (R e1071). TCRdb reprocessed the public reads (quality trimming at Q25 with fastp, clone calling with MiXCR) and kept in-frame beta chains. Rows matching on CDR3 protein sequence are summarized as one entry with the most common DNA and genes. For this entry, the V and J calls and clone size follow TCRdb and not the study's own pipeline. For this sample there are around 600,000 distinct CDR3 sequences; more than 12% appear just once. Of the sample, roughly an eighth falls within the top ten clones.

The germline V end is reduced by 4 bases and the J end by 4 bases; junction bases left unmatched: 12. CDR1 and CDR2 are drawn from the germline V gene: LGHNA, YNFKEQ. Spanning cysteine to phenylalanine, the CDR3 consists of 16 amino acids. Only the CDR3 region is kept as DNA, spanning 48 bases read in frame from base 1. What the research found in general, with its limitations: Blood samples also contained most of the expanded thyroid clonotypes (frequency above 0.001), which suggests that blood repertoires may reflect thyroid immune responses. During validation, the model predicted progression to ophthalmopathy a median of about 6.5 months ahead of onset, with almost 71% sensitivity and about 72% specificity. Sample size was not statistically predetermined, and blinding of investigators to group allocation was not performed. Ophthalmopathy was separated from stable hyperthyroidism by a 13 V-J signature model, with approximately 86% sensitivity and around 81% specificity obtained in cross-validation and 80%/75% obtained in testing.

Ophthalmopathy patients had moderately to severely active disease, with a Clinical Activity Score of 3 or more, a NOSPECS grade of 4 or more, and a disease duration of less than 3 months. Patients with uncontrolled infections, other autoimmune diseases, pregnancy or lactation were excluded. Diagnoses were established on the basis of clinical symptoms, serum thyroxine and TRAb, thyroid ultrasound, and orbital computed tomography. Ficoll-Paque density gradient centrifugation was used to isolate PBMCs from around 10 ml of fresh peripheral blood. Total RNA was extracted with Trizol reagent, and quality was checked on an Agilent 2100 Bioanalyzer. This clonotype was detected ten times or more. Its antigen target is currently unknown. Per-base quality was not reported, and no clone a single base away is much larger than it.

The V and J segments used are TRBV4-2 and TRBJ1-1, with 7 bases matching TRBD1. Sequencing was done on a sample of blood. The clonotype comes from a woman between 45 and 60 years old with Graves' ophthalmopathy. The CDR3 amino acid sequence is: CASSRMTTGPSTEAFF. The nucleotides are TGTGCCAGCAGCCGAATGACGACAGGGCCCTCCACTGAAGCTTTCTTT.